This paragraph reports one TCR beta chain. The data were taken from a study of blood T cells in healthy people across ages. The CDR3 has 16 amino acids. Germline V gene lookup returns CDR1 SGHTA and CDR2 FQGNSA. The V and J ends lost 2 bases and 3 bases respectively, with 14 bases between them. A sample-barcoded 5' primer and a J-beta primer mix were used in a second PCR of roughly 7 to 11 cycles. A single record per CDR3 protein comes from TCRdb applying MiXCR to the 5' RACE reads. The sample holds approximately 1.5 million distinct CDR3 sequences; 40% to 45% are singletons and the top ten take roughly 3.7%. The study recruited healthy Caucasian donors from Russia who were aged roughly 6 to 100. Staff drew roughly 10 milliliters of peripheral blood from each donor. Per-sample PBMC isolation yielded at least 6.5 million cells.

Sequencing used blood. The source is a woman between 18 and 29 years old in good health. The chain is built from TRBV7-2 and TRBJ2-1; perhaps TRBD1 as D (6 bases). CDR3 bases: TGTGCCAGCAGCTTAAGGGGGACGCGAATCTACAATGAGCAGTTCTTC. This encodes CASSLRGTRIYNEQFF.